This T cell receptor (beta chain) was retrieved from a study of Graves' ophthalmopathy and Graves' hyperthyroidism. Findings and caveats of the study: Built on 13 signatures, a model told ophthalmopathy apart from stable hyperthyroidism with 85% to 90% sensitivity and 70% to 82% specificity.

Germline-derived CDR1 and CDR2 are SGHTA and FQGNSA. The J segment lost 4 bases and the V segment lost 5 bases, leaving 7 bases of the junction unmatched. This CDR3 has 14 amino acids. The study amplified TCR beta CDR3 regions using RNA transcripts. Investigators did first-round RT-PCR with HTBI primers, then second-round multiplex PCR. TCRdb ran MiXCR on the multiplex PCR reads and lists one entry per CDR3 protein. The top ten hold 2.4% of the sample, which has more than 300,000 distinct CDR3 sequences, roughly 15% seen once. Only a few counts were recorded for this clonotype. The antigen is undetermined.

The chain employs TRBV7-2 and TRBJ1-2, with 7 bases fitting TRBD1. This sequence was found in an adult woman with stable Graves' hyperthyroidism. Sequencing used peripheral blood. In DNA form, the CDR3 reads TGTGCCAGCAGCACCGACAGGGCTGGCTATGGCTACACCTTC. Translation gives CASSTDRAGYGYTF.